Listed below are T cell receptor beta chains from one sample, sequenced in a study of CD8+ T cells in alopecia areata. TCRdb keeps only in-frame clones here, not all; method: immunoSEQ multiplex PCR. Among 180,000 or so clones listed, just over 65% were seen once. The sample here was CD8+ T cells sorted from blood, taken at week 0. These TCRs come from a human donor with alopecia areata. Both conserved end residues are part of each CDR3. D genes are given only for firm matches. Size is stated for part of the rows, as once, few or many counts, or as a class when the clone is expanded.

j_call: TRBJ2-7
clone_size: NA
d_call: NA
v_call: TRBV27
cdr3_aa: CASSLYMGNRYEQYF
cdr3_nt: TGTGCCAGCAGTTTATACATGGGGAATCGTTACGAGCAGTACTTC

j_call: TRBJ2-5
clone_size: few
d_call: NA
v_call: TRBV11-2
cdr3_aa: CASSLWGRGETQYF
cdr3_nt: TGTGCCAGCAGCTTATGGGGGCGCGGAGAGACCCAGTACTTC

j_call: TRBJ1-5
clone_size: NA
d_call: NA
v_call: TRBV15
cdr3_aa: CATGSGGRGQPQHF
cdr3_nt: TGTGCCACCGGCTCGGGGGGGCGCGGGCAGCCCCAGCATTTT

j_call: TRBJ1-2
clone_size: NA
d_call: TRBD1
v_call: TRBV7-8
cdr3_aa: CASGGTGGGYTF
cdr3_nt: TGTGCCAGCGGGGGAACAGGGGGTGGCTACACCTTC

j_call: TRBJ2-1
clone_size: NA
d_call: NA
v_call: TRBV4-1
cdr3_aa: CASSQRQNNEQFF
cdr3_nt: TGCGCCAGCAGCCAAAGACAGAACAATGAGCAGTTCTTC

j_call: TRBJ1-6
clone_size: NA
d_call: NA
v_call: TRBV23-1
cdr3_aa: CASSQSGTESSYNSPLHF
cdr3_nt: TGCGCCAGCAGTCAATCGGGCACAGAGAGCTCCTATAATTCACCCCTCCACTTT

j_call: TRBJ2-7
clone_size: NA
d_call: NA
v_call: TRBV29-1
cdr3_aa: CSVEFGGRSYEQYF
cdr3_nt: TGCAGCGTAGAGTTCGGGGGGCGGTCCTACGAGCAGTACTTC

j_call: TRBJ1-1
clone_size: NA
d_call: TRBD1
v_call: TRBV19
cdr3_aa: CASSMTGGNTEAFF
cdr3_nt: TGTGCCAGTAGTATGACAGGGGGAAACACTGAAGCTTTCTTT

j_call: TRBJ1-4
clone_size: few
d_call: NA
v_call: TRBV6-6
cdr3_aa: CASSFRKKLFF
cdr3_nt: TGTGCCAGCAGTTTCCGTAAGAAACTGTTTTTT

j_call: TRBJ1-1
clone_size: NA
d_call: NA
v_call: TRBV29-1
cdr3_aa: CSVNYLTGRNTEAFF
cdr3_nt: TGCAGCGTTAACTACCTGACGGGGAGGAACACTGAAGCTTTCTTT

j_call: TRBJ2-3
clone_size: NA
d_call: TRBD1
v_call: TRBV2
cdr3_aa: CASSEDRSVDTQYF
cdr3_nt: TGTGCCAGCAGTGAGGACAGGTCGGTAGATACGCAGTATTTT

j_call: TRBJ1-1
clone_size: NA
d_call: NA
v_call: TRBV7-3
cdr3_aa: CASSLRGDTEAFF
cdr3_nt: TGTGCCAGCAGCTTAAGGGGTGACACTGAAGCTTTCTTT

j_call: TRBJ2-2
clone_size: NA
d_call: NA
v_call: TRBV6-5
cdr3_aa: CASSLTGGNTGELFF
cdr3_nt: TGTGCCAGCAGTCTGACGGGGGGCAACACCGGGGAGCTGTTTTTT

j_call: TRBJ2-5
clone_size: NA
d_call: NA
v_call: TRBV6-1
cdr3_aa: CASSDGEAPRIQETQYF
cdr3_nt: TGTGCCAGCAGTGACGGTGAGGCCCCCCGTATCCAAGAGACCCAGTACTTC

j_call: TRBJ1-2
clone_size: NA
d_call: NA
v_call: TRBV4-1
cdr3_aa: CASSHRGGGDGYTF
cdr3_nt: TGCGCCAGCAGCCACCGGGGGGGAGGAGATGGCTACACCTTC

j_call: TRBJ2-3
clone_size: few
d_call: NA
v_call: TRBV7-2
cdr3_aa: CASSPRGAATDTQYF
cdr3_nt: TGTGCCAGCAGCCCCCGGGGGGCCGCCACAGATACGCAGTATTTT

j_call: TRBJ1-2
clone_size: NA
d_call: NA
v_call: TRBV6-5
cdr3_aa: CASSYSARAGYGYTF
cdr3_nt: TGTGCCAGCAGTTACTCCGCCAGGGCGGGGTATGGCTACACCTTC

j_call: TRBJ2-2
clone_size: NA
d_call: NA
v_call: TRBV5-1
cdr3_aa: CASSPVKEGGYTGELFF
cdr3_nt: TGCGCCAGCAGCCCCGTTAAAGAAGGGGGTTACACCGGGGAGCTGTTTTTT

j_call: TRBJ2-1
clone_size: NA
d_call: TRBD2
v_call: TRBV18
cdr3_aa: CASSPNLALAGNEQFF
cdr3_nt: TGTGCCAGCTCACCCAATCTAGCTCTAGCGGGTAATGAGCAGTTCTTC

j_call: TRBJ1-5
clone_size: once
d_call: NA
v_call: TRBV30
cdr3_aa: CAWRDGFISNQPQHF
cdr3_nt: TGTGCCTGGAGGGATGGATTTATAAGCAATCAGCCCCAGCATTTT

j_call: TRBJ1-5
clone_size: NA
d_call: NA
v_call: TRBV5-6
cdr3_aa: CASSADSSHQPQHF
cdr3_nt: TGTGCCAGCAGCGCCGACAGTAGCCATCAGCCCCAGCATTTT

j_call: TRBJ2-5
clone_size: NA
d_call: NA
v_call: TRBV30
cdr3_aa: CAWSVGGIGETQYF
cdr3_nt: TGTGCCTGGAGTGTAGGGGGGATTGGGGAGACCCAGTACTTC

j_call: TRBJ2-2
clone_size: few
d_call: NA
v_call: TRBV2
cdr3_aa: CASSDSDGELFF
cdr3_nt: TGTGCCAGCAGTGATTCAGACGGGGAGCTGTTTTTT

j_call: TRBJ2-7
clone_size: few
d_call: NA
v_call: TRBV20-1
cdr3_aa: CSALDIDEQYF
cdr3_nt: TGCAGTGCCCTGGACATCGACGAGCAGTACTTC

j_call: TRBJ1-5
clone_size: NA
d_call: NA
v_call: TRBV6-5
cdr3_aa: CASSLLSNQPQHF
cdr3_nt: TGTGCCAGCAGCCTTCTTAGCAATCAGCCCCAGCATTTT

j_call: TRBJ2-3
clone_size: NA
d_call: TRBD1
v_call: TRBV29-1
cdr3_aa: CSVERGLGTTDTQYF
cdr3_nt: TGCAGCGTTGAAAGGGGGCTGGGCACCACAGATACGCAGTATTTT

j_call: TRBJ2-5
clone_size: NA
d_call: NA
v_call: TRBV19
cdr3_aa: CASTLRLGGQETQYF
cdr3_nt: TGTGCCAGTACCCTGCGCCTAGGGGGCCAAGAGACCCAGTACTTC

j_call: TRBJ1-1
clone_size: NA
d_call: NA
v_call: TRBV4-1
cdr3_aa: CASSQEGLRAEAFF
cdr3_nt: TGCGCCAGCAGCCAAGAAGGGTTAAGGGCTGAAGCTTTCTTT

j_call: TRBJ2-4
clone_size: NA
d_call: NA
v_call: TRBV5-6
cdr3_aa: CASSPNRAGNIQYF
cdr3_nt: TGTGCCAGCAGCCCCAACAGGGCTGGAAACATTCAGTACTTC

j_call: TRBJ2-7
clone_size: NA
d_call: NA
v_call: TRBV11-2
cdr3_aa: CASSLVPYEQYF
cdr3_nt: TGTGCCAGCAGCTTAGTCCCCTACGAGCAGTACTTC